The 12 T cell receptor beta chains below were found in one sample sequenced in a study of T cell changes during pregnancy in multiple sclerosis. Assay: immunoSEQ multiplex PCR; the TCRdb copy retains only in-frame clones and omits some. The sample has about 68,000 clones; more than 80% are singletons. The specimen was peripheral blood, collected in the second trimester of pregnancy. The receptor set was obtained from a female donor with multiple sclerosis, enrolled in a pregnancy study.

The gene calls are TRBV11-1 and TRBJ2-2; TRBD2 agrees at 7 bases. Germline trimming cut 5 bases from V and 7 bases from J; bases unmatched to any gene: 13. The CDR3 is made up of 16 amino acids. Germline V CDR1 and CDR2: SGHAT, FQDESV (reference sequence). This chain's CDR3 is CASSHPGGPAGGELFF. DNA of the CDR3: TGTGCCAGCAGCCATCCGGGGGGTCCGGCGGGCGGGGAGCTGTTTTTT. The variable domain in full, completed from reference TRBV11-1 and TRBJ2-2, reads EAEVAQSPRYKITEKSQAVAFWCDPISGHATLYWYRQILGQGPELLVQFQDESVVDDSQLPKDRFSAERLKGVDSTLKIQPAELGDSAMYLCASSHPGGPAGGELFFGEGSRLTVL.

The gene calls are TRBV6-1 and TRBJ1-1, with a tentative D call TRBD1 (6 bases). Germline values: CDR1 MNHNS, CDR2 SASEGT. Trimming removed 4 bases from V and 4 bases from J, with 13 bases in between. The CDR3 spans 14 residues. CDR3 sequence reads: CASSALQGPTEAFF. The CDR3 DNA reads TGTGCCAGCAGTGCCCTCCAGGGGCCCACTGAAGCTTTCTTT.

The J gene is TRBJ1-1, the V gene TRBV4-1; D may be TRBD1 (5 bases). With 6 bases removed from V and 2 bases from J, the gap between germline ends came to 13 bases. In germline, CDR1 is MGHRA, CDR2 YSYEKL. The CDR3 is 14 residues long. The CDR3 region is CASRWQGPNTEAFF. The CDR3 DNA is TGCGCCAGCAGGTGGCAGGGCCCTAACACTGAAGCTTTCTTT.

J is TRBJ2-7 and V is TRBV27; D is perhaps TRBD1 (5 bases). V was clipped by 2 bases and J by 2 bases, with 10 bases between them. Germline-derived CDR1 and CDR2 are MNHEY and SMNVEV (reference sequence). This CDR3 spans 14 amino acids. The chain's CDR3 is CASSLRGVTYEQYF. As DNA, the CDR3 is TGTGCCAGCAGTTTAAGGGGCGTCACCTACGAGCAGTACTTC.

This rearrangement joins TRBV19 to TRBJ1-2; D is undetermined. V shed 6 bases and J shed 0 bases, with 8 bases lying between them. This CDR3 region has 13 residues. CDR1 is LNHDA, CDR2 SQIVND, per germline (reference sequence). This CDR3 reads CASRRISNYGYTF. The CDR3, as DNA: TGTGCCAGTAGGAGGATTTCTAACTATGGCTACACCTTC.

The rearrangement links TRBV6-5 to TRBJ2-7; 10 bases line up with TRBD1. This CDR3 has 14 amino acids. V lost 2 bases and J lost 5; bases outside the gene matches: 3. Germline V gene sequence: CDR1 MNHEY, CDR2 SVGAGI. CDR3 sequence (DNA): TGTGCCAGCAGTTACGGGACAGGGGTCGACGAGCAGTACTTC. Translating it yields CASSYGTGVDEQYF.

The chain employs TRBV5-6 and TRBJ2-3, with 7 positions matching TRBD1. J gave up 2 bases and V 4 bases, and 4 bases lay outside the gene matches. The CDR3 runs to 14 residues. CDR1 is SGHDT, CDR2 YYEEEE, per germline. The CDR3 DNA reads as TGTGCCAGCAGCCTTGGGACAGTCACAGATACGCAGTATTTT. Translated, it gives CASSLGTVTDTQYF.

The sample holds one count of this clone. The chain uses TRBV9 and TRBJ1-1; 9 bases agree with TRBD1. The V and J ends lost 4 bases and 4 bases, in that order; junction bases with no gene match: 11. The CDR3 length is 16 residues. Germline V gene sequence: CDR1 SGDLS, CDR2 YYNGEE. The CDR3: CASSPGQGMGSTEAFF. Here the CDR3 DNA reads TGTGCCAGCAGCCCCGGACAGGGGATGGGGAGCACTGAAGCTTTCTTT.

This chain links TRBV27 with TRBJ1-6, with D possibly matching TRBD1 (5 bases). CDR1 is MNHEY, CDR2 SMNVEV, per germline (reference sequence). V shed 0 bases and J shed 7 bases, with 16 bases lying between them. The CDR3 covers 17 residues. The DNA of the CDR3 is TGTGCCAGCAGTTTATCGGCCGGACTAGGGGCGAATTCACCCCTCCACTTT. Translated, it gives CASSLSAGLGANSPLHF.

The chain joins TRBV4-3 to TRBJ2-5, with a weak D call TRBD1 (6 bases). Germline CDR1 and CDR2: LGHNA and YSLEER. The CDR3 runs to 13 residues. Trimming pared 8 bases from V and 3 bases from J, leaving 13 bases between. Here the CDR3 reads CASSGQREETQYF. CDR3 nucleotide sequence: TGCGCCAGCTCGGGACAACGGGAAGAGACCCAGTACTTC.

CDR3 DNA: TGTGCCAGCAGCTCCCGGACAGGGGACTCCTACAATGAGCAGTTCTTC. Amino acid sequence: CASSSRTGDSYNEQFF. The rearrangement links TRBV11-3 to TRBJ2-1, with 9 bases fitting TRBD1. CDR1 and CDR2 from the germline V gene are SGHNT and YENEEA. CDR3 length equals 16 residues. Germline trimming cut 4 bases from V and 0 bases from J; bases unmatched to any gene: 4.

Only one count was recorded for this clone. This chain links TRBV7-6 with TRBJ2-7; possible D gene TRBD1, 5 bases. CDR3 length equals 18 residues. V was cut by 1 base and J by 2 bases, with 21 bases left in between. CDR1 and CDR2 (germline): SGHVS, FNYEAQ. The CDR3 here is CASSLGLGGQGFPYEQYF. CDR3 coding DNA: TGTGCCAGCAGCTTAGGGTTAGGTGGGCAGGGATTCCCCTACGAGCAGTACTTC.